This T cell receptor beta chain came from a study of T cell repertoires in cytomegalovirus infection. About the study: Both a matching HLA type and CMV infection were indicated by public TCR beta signatures. The study, taken as a whole, reports: Within the response measured ex vivo, HLA-C-restricted CMV-specific TCR beta clonotypes were dominant. Public TCR beta family frequency separated CMV-and-HLA carriers, including in an independent cohort.

TCRdb reprocessed the reads with MiXCR, giving one entry per CDR3 protein. The sample shows about 180,000 distinct CDR3 sequences, roughly a sixth of them seen only once. Germline V gene lookup returns CDR1 MNHEY and CDR2 SVGAGI. The length of the CDR3 is 16 residues. The ends lost 4 bases at V and 7 bases at J; junction bases unmatched: 15. Only a few counts were recorded for this clonotype. Antigen unknown. The sequence was collected from a human donor in good health (CMV status not recorded). Some clones in this sample may be carry-over from other donors' samples. Sequencing was performed on CD8+ T cells from PBMCs. The chain joins TRBV6-5 to TRBJ2-7; 8 nucleotides align to TRBD1. CDR3 loop: CASSSIPGQGLWEQYF. CDR3 nucleotides: TGTGCCAGCAGTTCTATCCCCGGACAGGGCCTTTGGGAGCAGTACTTC.